This TCR beta chain was captured in a study of identical twins. The CDR3 consists of 18 residues. V was clipped by 1 base and J by 7 bases; unmatched bases: 16. Germline CDR1 LGHNT, CDR2 FRNRAP. Template switching added a universal primer site; cDNA carried unique molecular identifiers. Using its own MiXCR run on the 5' RACE reads, TCRdb lists one record per CDR3 protein. This sample carries around 1.7 million distinct CDR3 sequences, under 35% of them seen once, and the ten largest clones take 0.25% to 0.3%. This chain joins TRBV12-5 and TRBJ2-7, with 10 bases fitting TRBD2. Sequences were obtained from cord blood. The receptor was isolated from a newborn girl in good health. The CDR3 DNA sequence: TGTGCTAGTGGTTTGGCCCCCCTGCTAGCGGGAGCCTACAATGAGCAGTACTTC. Translation: CASGLAPLLAGAYNEQYF.